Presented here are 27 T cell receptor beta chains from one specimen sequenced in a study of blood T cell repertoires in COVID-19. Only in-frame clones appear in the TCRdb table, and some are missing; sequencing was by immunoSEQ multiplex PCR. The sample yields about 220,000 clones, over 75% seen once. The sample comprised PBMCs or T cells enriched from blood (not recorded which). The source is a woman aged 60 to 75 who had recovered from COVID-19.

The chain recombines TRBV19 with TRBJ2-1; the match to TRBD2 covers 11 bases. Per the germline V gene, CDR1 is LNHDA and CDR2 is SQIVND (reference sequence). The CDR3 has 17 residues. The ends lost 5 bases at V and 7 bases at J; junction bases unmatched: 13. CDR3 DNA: TGTGCCAGTAGTTCGCGGAGTAGCGGGGGGGCTGGTAATGAGCAGTTCTTC. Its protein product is CASSSRSSGGAGNEQFF.

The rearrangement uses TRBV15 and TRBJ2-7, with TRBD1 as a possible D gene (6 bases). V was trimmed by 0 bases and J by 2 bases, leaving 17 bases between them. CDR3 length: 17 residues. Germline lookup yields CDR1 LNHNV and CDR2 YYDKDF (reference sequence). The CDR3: CATSRDRGRGLPYEQYF. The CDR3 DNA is TGTGCCACCAGCAGAGATCGGGGCAGGGGCCTGCCCTACGAGCAGTACTTC.

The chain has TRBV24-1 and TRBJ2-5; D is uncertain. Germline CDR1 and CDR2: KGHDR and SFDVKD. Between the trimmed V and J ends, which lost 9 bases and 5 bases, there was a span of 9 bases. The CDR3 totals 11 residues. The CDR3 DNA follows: TGTGCCACCGCTAGTGGGGAGACCCAGTACTTC. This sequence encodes CATASGETQYF.

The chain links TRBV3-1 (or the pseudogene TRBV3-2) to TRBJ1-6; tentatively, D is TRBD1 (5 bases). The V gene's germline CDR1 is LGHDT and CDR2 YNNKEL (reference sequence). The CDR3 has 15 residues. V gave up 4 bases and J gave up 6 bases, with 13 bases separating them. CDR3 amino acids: CASSPRTTANSPLHF. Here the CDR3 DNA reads TGTGCCAGCAGCCCCCGGACAACTGCTAATTCACCCCTCCACTTT.

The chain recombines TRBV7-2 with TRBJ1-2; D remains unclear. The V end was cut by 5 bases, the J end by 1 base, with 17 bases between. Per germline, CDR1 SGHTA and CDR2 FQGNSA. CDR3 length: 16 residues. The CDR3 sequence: CASSPTPDRINYGYTF. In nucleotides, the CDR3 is TGTGCCAGCAGCCCCACCCCAGATCGAATTAACTATGGCTACACCTTC.

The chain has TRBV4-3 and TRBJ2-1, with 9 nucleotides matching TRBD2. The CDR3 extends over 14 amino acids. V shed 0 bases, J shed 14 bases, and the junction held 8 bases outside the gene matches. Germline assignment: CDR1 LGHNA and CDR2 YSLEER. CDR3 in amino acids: CASSQDIAGARKFF. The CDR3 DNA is TGCGCCAGCAGCCAAGATATAGCGGGGGCCAGGAAGTTCTTC.

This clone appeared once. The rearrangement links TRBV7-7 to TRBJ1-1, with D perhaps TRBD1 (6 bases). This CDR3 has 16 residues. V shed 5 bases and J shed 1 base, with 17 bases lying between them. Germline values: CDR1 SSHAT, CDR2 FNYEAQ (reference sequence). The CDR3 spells CASSLNPGQQNTEAFF. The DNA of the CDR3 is TGTGCCAGCAGCCTCAACCCCGGACAGCAGAACACTGAAGCTTTCTTT. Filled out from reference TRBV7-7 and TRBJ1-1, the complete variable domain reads GAGVSQSPRYKVTKRGQDVTLRCDPISSHATLYWYQQALGQGPEFLTYFNYEAQPDKSGLPSDRFSAERPEGSISTLTIQRTEQRDSAMYRCASSLNPGQQNTEAFFGQGTRLTVV.

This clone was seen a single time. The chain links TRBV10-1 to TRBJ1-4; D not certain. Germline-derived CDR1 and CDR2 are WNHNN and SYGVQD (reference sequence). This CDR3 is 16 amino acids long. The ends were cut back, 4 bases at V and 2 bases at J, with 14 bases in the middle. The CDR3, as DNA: TGCGCCAGCAGTGCCCCACCCGGGAACACTAATGAAAAACTGTTTTTT. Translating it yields CASSAPPGNTNEKLFF.

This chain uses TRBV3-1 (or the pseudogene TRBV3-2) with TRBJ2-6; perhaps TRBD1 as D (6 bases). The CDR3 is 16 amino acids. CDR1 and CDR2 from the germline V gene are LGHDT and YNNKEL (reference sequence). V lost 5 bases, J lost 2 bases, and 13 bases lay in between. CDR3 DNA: TGTGCCAGCAGCTCGACAGGTCCGGCTGGGGCCAACGTCCTGACTTTC. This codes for CASSSTGPAGANVLTF.

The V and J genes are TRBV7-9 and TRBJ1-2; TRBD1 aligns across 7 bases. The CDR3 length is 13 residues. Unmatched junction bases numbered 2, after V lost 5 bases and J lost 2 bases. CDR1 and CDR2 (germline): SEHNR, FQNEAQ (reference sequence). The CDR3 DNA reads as TGTGCCAGCAGCCAGGGACAGAACTATGGCTACACCTTC. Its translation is CASSQGQNYGYTF.

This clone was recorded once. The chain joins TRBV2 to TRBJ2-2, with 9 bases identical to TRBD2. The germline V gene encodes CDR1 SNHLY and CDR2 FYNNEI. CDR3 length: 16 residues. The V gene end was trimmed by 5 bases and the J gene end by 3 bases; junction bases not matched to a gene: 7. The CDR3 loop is CASSPPGLAHTGELFF. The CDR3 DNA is TGTGCCAGCAGTCCTCCGGGACTAGCCCACACCGGGGAGCTGTTTTTT.

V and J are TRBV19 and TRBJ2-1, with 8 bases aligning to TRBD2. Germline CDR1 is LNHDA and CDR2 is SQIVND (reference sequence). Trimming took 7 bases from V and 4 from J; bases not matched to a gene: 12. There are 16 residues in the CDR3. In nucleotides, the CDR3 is TGTGCCAGTACCTCCCCTGATAGCGGGAATTACAATGAGCAGTTCTTC. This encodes CASTSPDSGNYNEQFF.

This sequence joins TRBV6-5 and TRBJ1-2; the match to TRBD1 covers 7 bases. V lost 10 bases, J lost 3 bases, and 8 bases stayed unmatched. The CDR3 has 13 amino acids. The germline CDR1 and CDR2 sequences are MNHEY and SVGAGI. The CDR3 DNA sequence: TGTGCCACCAGATTGGGGACAGACTATGGCTACACCTTC. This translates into CATRLGTDYGYTF.

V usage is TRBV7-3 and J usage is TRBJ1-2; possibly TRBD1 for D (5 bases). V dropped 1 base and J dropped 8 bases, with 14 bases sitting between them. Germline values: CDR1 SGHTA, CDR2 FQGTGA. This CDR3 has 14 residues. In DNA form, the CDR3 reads TGTGCCAGCAGCTTAAACCCAGGGTTGGAAGGCTACACCTTC. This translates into CASSLNPGLEGYTF. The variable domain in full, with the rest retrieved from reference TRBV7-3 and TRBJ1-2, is GAGVSQTPSNKVTEKGKYVELRCDPISGHTALYWYRQSLGQGPEFLIYFQGTGAADDSGLPNDRFFAVRPEGSVSTLKIQRTERGDSAVYLCASSLNPGLEGYTFGSGTRLTVV.

CDR3 amino acids: CASSPQGFYGYTF. The CDR3 DNA reads as TGCGCCAGCAGCCCCCAGGGGTTCTATGGCTACACCTTC. The chain uses TRBV4-3 and TRBJ1-2; D might be TRBD1 (6 bases). The length of the CDR3 is 13 residues. With 4 bases removed from V and 4 bases from J, the gap between germline ends came to 10 bases. Germline V gene sequence: CDR1 LGHNA, CDR2 YSLEER.

CDR3 residues: CASSPPGQGGSYEQYF. CDR3 nucleotide sequence: TGTGCCAGCTCACCACCTGGACAGGGGGGCTCCTACGAGCAGTACTTC. V gene TRBV18 combines with J gene TRBJ2-7; 10 bases are a match to TRBD1. CDR3 length: 16 amino acids. V was pared by 0 bases and J by 0 bases, with 2 bases of the junction left unmatched. CDR1 and CDR2 from the germline V gene are KGHSH and LQKENI.

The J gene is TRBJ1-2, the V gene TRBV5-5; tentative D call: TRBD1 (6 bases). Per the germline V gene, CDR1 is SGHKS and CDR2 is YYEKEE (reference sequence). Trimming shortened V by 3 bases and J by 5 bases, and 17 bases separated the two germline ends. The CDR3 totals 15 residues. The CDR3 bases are TGTGCCAGCAGCTCCACCTACAGGGACGAGTATGGCTACACCTTC. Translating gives CASSSTYRDEYGYTF.

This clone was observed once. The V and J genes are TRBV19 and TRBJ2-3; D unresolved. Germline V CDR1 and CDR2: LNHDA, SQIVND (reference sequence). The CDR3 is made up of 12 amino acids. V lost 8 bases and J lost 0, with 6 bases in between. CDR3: CASSYSTDTQYF. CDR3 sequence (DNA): TGTGCCAGTTCCTATAGCACAGATACGCAGTATTTT.

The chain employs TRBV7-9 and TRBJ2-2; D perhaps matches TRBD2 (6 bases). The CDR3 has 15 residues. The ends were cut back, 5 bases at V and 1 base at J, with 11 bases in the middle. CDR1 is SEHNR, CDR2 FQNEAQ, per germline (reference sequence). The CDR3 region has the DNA TGTGCCAGCAGCCAGGCCGGGGGGAACACCGGGGAGCTGTTTTTT. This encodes CASSQAGGNTGELFF.

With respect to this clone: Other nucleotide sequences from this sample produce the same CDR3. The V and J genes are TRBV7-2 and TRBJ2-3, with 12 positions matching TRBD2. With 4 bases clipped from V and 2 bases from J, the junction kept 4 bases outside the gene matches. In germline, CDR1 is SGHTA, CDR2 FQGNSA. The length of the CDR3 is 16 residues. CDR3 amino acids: CASSSGLAGFTDTQYF. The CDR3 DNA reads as TGTGCCAGCAGCTCGGGACTAGCGGGTTTCACAGATACGCAGTATTTT.

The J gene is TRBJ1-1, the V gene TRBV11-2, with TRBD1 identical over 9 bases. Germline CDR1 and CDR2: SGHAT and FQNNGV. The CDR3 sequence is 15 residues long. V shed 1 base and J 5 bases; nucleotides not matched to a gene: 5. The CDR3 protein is CASSLGGTGKTEAFF. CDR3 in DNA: TGTGCCAGCAGCTTAGGAGGGACAGGGAAGACTGAAGCTTTCTTT.

This chain's CDR3 is CASSAGTPGNTIYF. CDR3 in DNA: TGTGCCAGCAGCGCAGGGACACCGGGAAACACCATATATTTT. This chain connects TRBV9 to TRBJ1-3, with D possibly TRBD1 on 6 matching bases. The CDR3 sequence is 14 residues long. V was pared by 3 bases and J by 4 bases, with 11 bases between. The V gene's germline CDR1 is SGDLS and CDR2 YYNGEE.

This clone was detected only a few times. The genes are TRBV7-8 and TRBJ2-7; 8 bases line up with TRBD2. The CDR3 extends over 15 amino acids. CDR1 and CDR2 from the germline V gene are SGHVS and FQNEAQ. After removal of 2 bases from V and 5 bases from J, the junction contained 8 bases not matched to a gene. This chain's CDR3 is CASSLSGTRTNEQYF. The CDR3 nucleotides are TGTGCCAGCAGCTTATCAGGGACTAGGACTAACGAGCAGTACTTC. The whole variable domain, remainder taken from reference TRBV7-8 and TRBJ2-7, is GAGVSQSPRYKVAKRGQDVALRCDPISGHVSLFWYQQALGQGPEFLTYFQNEAQLDKSGLPSDRFFAERPEGSVSTLKIQRTQQEDSAVYLCASSLSGTRTNEQYFGPGTRLTVT.

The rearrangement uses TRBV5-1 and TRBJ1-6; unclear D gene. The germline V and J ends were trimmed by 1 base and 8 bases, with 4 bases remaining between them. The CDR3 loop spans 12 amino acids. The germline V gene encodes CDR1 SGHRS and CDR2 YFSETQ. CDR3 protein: CASSLSDSPLHF. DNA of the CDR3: TGCGCCAGCAGCTTGTCGGATTCACCCCTCCACTTT.

The CDR3 DNA reads as TGCAGCGTTGATCAAGACTCAGGGGAAAAACTGTTTTTT. Its protein product is CSVDQDSGEKLFF. The chain recombines TRBV29-1 with TRBJ1-4; maybe TRBD1 (5 bases). Germline V gives CDR1 SQVTM, CDR2 ANQGSEA. The CDR3 runs to 13 residues. The V end was cut by 3 bases, the J end by 8 bases, with 13 bases between. The full variable domain, completed using reference TRBV29-1 and TRBJ1-4, is SAVISQKPSRDICQRGTSLTIQCQVDSQVTMMFWYRQQPGQSLTLIATANQGSEATYESGFVIDKFPISRPNLTFSTLTVSNMSPEDSSIYLCSVDQDSGEKLFFGSGTQLSVL.

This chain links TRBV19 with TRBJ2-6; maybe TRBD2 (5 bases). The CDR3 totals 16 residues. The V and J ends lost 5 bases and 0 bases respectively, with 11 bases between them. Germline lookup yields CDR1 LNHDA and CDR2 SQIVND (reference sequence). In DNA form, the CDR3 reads TGTGCCAGTAGTTTAGGACTGTCCTCTGGGGCCAACGTCCTGACTTTC. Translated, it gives CASSLGLSSGANVLTF.

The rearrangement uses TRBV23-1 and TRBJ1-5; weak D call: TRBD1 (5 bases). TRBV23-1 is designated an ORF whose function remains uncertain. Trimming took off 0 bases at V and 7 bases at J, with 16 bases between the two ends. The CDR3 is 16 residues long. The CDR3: CASSQSLSGRRQPQHF. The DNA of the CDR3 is TGCGCCAGCAGTCAATCGTTGTCAGGGCGGAGACAGCCCCAGCATTTT.